These T cell receptor beta chains were read from a single sample in a study of T cell repertoires in cytomegalovirus infection. One entry per CDR3 protein, called by TCRdb with MiXCR from the reads. The sample holds roughly 500,000 distinct CDR3 sequences, 16% seen once. What was sequenced was CD8+ T cells from PBMCs. These receptors all come from a human donor in good health (CMV status not recorded). Some clones in this sample may be carry-over from other donors' samples. CDR3s include the opening cysteine and the closing phenylalanine or tryptophan. A D gene is named only where the DNA matches it firmly. Size tells how often a clone was seen (once, few, many) or the class of an expanded clone, and some rows leave it out.

D gene,J gene,clone size,V gene,CDR3 protein,CDR3 DNA
-,TRBJ2-1,many,TRBV7-3,CASSLWPRGLLRTPDNEQFF,TGTGCCAGCAGCTTATGGCCGCGCGGACTACTGCGAACTCCTGACAATGAGCAGTTCTTC
-,TRBJ2-7,few,TRBV14,CASSPDTWEQYF,TGTGCCAGCAGCCCTGACACCTGGGAGCAGTACTTC
TRBD2,TRBJ2-1,many,TRBV30,CAWWSGATYNEQFF,TGTGCCTGGTGGAGCGGGGCCACCTACAATGAGCAGTTCTTC
TRBD1,TRBJ1-1,few,TRBV10-3,CATNPGGLNTEAFF,TGTGCCACAAACCCAGGGGGGCTGAACACTGAAGCTTTCTTT
-,TRBJ1-1,-,TRBV4-1,CASSQFTGTITEAFF,TGCGCCAGCAGCCAATTCACCGGGACGATCACTGAAGCTTTCTTT
TRBD1,TRBJ2-1,-,TRBV5-1,CASSLGDRGSYNEQFF,TGCGCCAGCAGCTTGGGGGACAGGGGCTCCTACAATGAGCAGTTCTTC
-,TRBJ2-3,few,TRBV20-1,CSAYHQSGGDTQYF,TGCAGTGCCTACCACCAGAGCGGCGGGGATACGCAGTATTTT
-,TRBJ2-7,few,TRBV7-9,CASSRLDLEQYF,TGTGCCAGCAGCCGACTAGATCTCGAGCAGTACTTC
-,TRBJ2-3,many,TRBV7-8,CASSLRPGGITDTQYF,TGTGCCAGCAGCTTAAGACCGGGGGGCATCACAGATACGCAGTATTTT
TRBD1,TRBJ1-4,many,TRBV27,CASSSRQGANEKLFF,TGTGCCAGCAGTTCACGACAGGGGGCAAATGAAAAACTGTTTTTT
-,TRBJ2-1,-,TRBV7-8,CASSHSSSYNERFF,TGTGCCAGCAGCCACTCAAGCTCCTACAATGAGCGGTTCTTC
-,TRBJ1-2,-,TRBV20-1,CSARDPNYGYTF,TGCAGTGCTAGAGACCCTAACTATGGCTACACCTTC
-,TRBJ2-2,-,TRBV4-1,CASSQDPLENTGELFF,TGCGCCAGCAGCCAAGATCCGTTGGAGAACACCGGGGAGCTGTTTTTT
-,TRBJ1-2,few,TRBV27,CASSFLKGYYGYTF,TGTGCCAGCAGTTTTCTTAAGGGCTACTATGGCTACACCTTC
-,TRBJ2-3,many,TRBV4-2,CASSQGTGAGTDTQYF,TGTGCCAGCAGCCAAGGGACGGGAGCCGGCACAGATACGCAGTATTTT
-,TRBJ1-1,-,TRBV14,CASSQRNEFRVVNTEAFF,TGTGCCAGCAGCCAAAGGAACGAGTTCAGGGTGGTGAACACTGAAGCTTTCTTT
-,TRBJ2-5,-,TRBV20-1,CSARDWGTQYF,TGCAGTGCTAGAGATTGGGGGACCCAGTACTTC
-,TRBJ2-1,-,TRBV12-3/TRBV12-4,CASSLRDTLRDEQFF,TGTGCCAGCAGTTTACGGGACACTCTTCGCGATGAGCAGTTCTTC
TRBD1,TRBJ1-6,many,TRBV19,CASSPDRGGNSPLHF,TGTGCCAGTAGTCCCGACAGGGGCGGGAATTCACCCCTCCACTTT
-,TRBJ1-5,few,TRBV20-1,CSARRGSVGRRAYSNQPQHF,TGCAGTGCTAGGAGAGGGTCGGTCGGCAGGAGGGCCTATAGCAATCAGCCCCAGCATTTT
-,TRBJ2-7,-,TRBV3-1,CASSQDRGSSYEQYF,TGTGCCAGCAGCCAAGATAGGGGAAGCTCCTACGAGCAGTACTTC
-,TRBJ1-3,many,TRBV7-9,CASSLARGGTGNTIYF,TGTGCCAGCAGCTTAGCCCGGGGAGGCACGGGAAACACCATATATTTT